This section outlines one TCR beta chain sequence together with its context. At the DNA level, this CDR3 is encoded by other sequences in the same sample as well. Original data processing: Estimation of nucleated cell counts was performed using reference gene primer amplification. TCRdb's table, derived via immunoSEQ multiplex PCR, lists solely in-frame clones and lacks some. V, J and clone size are taken as reported in that table, and D and trimming were inferred from the DNA itself. The sample records approximately 140,000 clones, roughly 83% being singletons. CDR1 and CDR2 from the germline V gene are MNHNY and SVGAGI (reference sequence). J was trimmed by 3 bases and V by 0 bases; bases with no gene match: 7. CDR3 length: 16 amino acids. These data originate in a study of blood T cell repertoires in COVID-19. Study information: The analysed material was cDNA or gDNA that came from T cells, B-cell-depleted T cells, or PBMCs.

Sample: peripheral blood. The sequence was collected from a woman older than 75 with acute or convalescent COVID-19. The chain has TRBV6-6 and TRBJ1-2, with 7 bases fitting TRBD1. CDR3 sequence reads: CASSYSEGAMDYGYTF. CDR3 coding DNA: TGTGCCAGCAGTTACTCGGAGGGGGCGATGGACTATGGCTACACCTTC.